Presented here are 27 T cell receptor beta chains from one specimen sequenced in a study of T cells in Graves' hyperthyroidism and ophthalmopathy (dated by TCRdb to between 2018 and 2020). To prepare the library, multiplex PCR was applied. Sequencing used an Illumina HiSeq 2000. The TCR beta CDR3 regions were amplified from the RNA transcripts. The TCR CDR3 was subjected to a first round of RT-PCR using the HTBI primer set and the Qiagen OneStep RT-PCR kit. The public reads were reanalyzed by TCRdb: fastp trimming at Q25, MiXCR alignment, in-frame beta chains only. CDR3 protein duplicates are merged, each entry listing the most common genes and DNA. The sample table holds hundreds of thousands of distinct CDR3 sequences, of which around 15% were seen once. The top ten hold more than 8.5% of the sample. The material sequenced was blood. These receptor sequences come from a woman aged 18-29 years with Graves' hyperthyroidism.

Ten or more counts support this clonotype. The gene calls are TRBV28 and TRBJ2-7; D might be TRBD1 or TRBD2, each matching 5 bases. Germline V gene data show CDR1 as MDHEN and CDR2 as SYDVKM. Trimming left V 3 bases short and J 5 bases short, with 14 bases between. The CDR3 has 14 residues. CDR3 residues: CASSFPNRDDEQYF. The CDR3 DNA reads TGTGCCAGCAGTTTCCCGAACCGGGACGACGAGCAGTACTTC.

This clonotype showed up many times. The J gene is TRBJ1-4, the V gene TRBV20-1; a possible D gene is TRBD1 (5 bases). This CDR3 is built from 15 residues. The V and J ends lost 3 bases and 1 base respectively, with 12 bases between them. CDR1 DFQATT and CDR2 SNEGSKA come from the germline V gene (reference sequence). Here the CDR3 reads CSARIMGGTNEKLFF. DNA of the CDR3: TGCAGTGCTAGGATAATGGGGGGAACTAATGAAAAACTGTTTTTT.

In its sample, this clonotype was seen many times. The V gene is TRBV20-1, the J gene TRBJ2-7; a weak D match, TRBD1 (6 bases). From germline, CDR1 is DFQATT and CDR2 SNEGSKA (reference sequence). Trimming left V 2 bases short and J 4 bases short, with 21 bases between. CDR3 length: 16 amino acids. The CDR3 DNA is TGCAGTGCTAGATCGGACAGACCGACTCCCAGTTACGAGCAGTACTTC. Translated, it gives CSARSDRPTPSYEQYF.

The chain couples TRBV20-1 to TRBJ2-7; D call uncertain. Germline V gene data show CDR1 as DFQATT and CDR2 as SNEGSKA (reference sequence). The CDR3 length is 13 residues. The V end lost 3 bases, the J end lost 0 bases, and 9 bases lay between the germline ends. DNA of the CDR3: TGCAGTGCTAGGCGGAGCCCCTCCTACGAGCAGTACTTC. Amino acids: CSARRSPSYEQYF.

This clonotype appeared many times. V gene TRBV12-3 or TRBV12-4 combines with J gene TRBJ2-1; tentative D call: TRBD2 (6 bases). CDR3 length: 12 amino acids. Trimming shortened V by 2 bases and J by 9 bases, and 8 bases separated the two germline ends. CDR3 nucleotides: TGTGCCAGCAGTTTACCGGGAGTTGAGCAGTTCTTC. It specifies CASSLPGVEQFF.

The genes are TRBV12-3 or TRBV12-4 and TRBJ2-1; no clear D. Trimming cost V 1 base and J 0 bases, with 7 bases left between them. The CDR3 is made up of 15 amino acids. CDR3: CASSLVSASYNEQFF. As DNA, the CDR3 is TGTGCCAGCAGTTTAGTGAGCGCCTCCTACAATGAGCAGTTCTTC.

This chain uses TRBV20-1 with TRBJ2-5; D is unclear. The V gene's germline CDR1 is DFQATT and CDR2 SNEGSKA (reference sequence). This CDR3 is 14 amino acids long. V lost 2 bases and J 5 bases, leaving 15 bases between the germline ends. The CDR3 here is CSARPRIGPETQYF. The CDR3 DNA reads as TGCAGTGCTAGACCCCGGATCGGGCCCGAGACCCAGTACTTC.

In its sample, this clonotype was seen a few times. This chain links TRBV20-1 with TRBJ1-3, with 7 bases that match TRBD1. Germline V gene sequence: CDR1 DFQATT, CDR2 SNEGSKA (reference sequence). The CDR3 has 14 amino acids. With V trimmed by 3 bases and J by 1 base, 3 bases remained unmatched. The CDR3 loop is CSARKTGSGNTIYF. The DNA of the CDR3 is TGCAGTGCTAGGAAGACAGGGTCTGGAAACACCATATATTTT.

This clonotype was detected ten times or more. The chain combines TRBV4-3 with TRBJ2-7; no clear D gene. Per the germline V gene, CDR1 is LGHNA and CDR2 is YSLEER. Trimming stripped 0 bases from V and 6 bases from J, with 12 bases between. CDR3 length: 14 residues. CDR3 protein: CASSQDNPGFEQYF. The CDR3 DNA follows: TGCGCCAGCAGCCAAGATAATCCGGGTTTCGAGCAGTACTTC.

In its sample, this clonotype was seen a few times. DNA for the CDR3: TGTGCCAGCAGCTCTACAGGGGACAATCAGCCCCAGCATTTT. Its protein product is CASSSTGDNQPQHF. The rearrangement links TRBV7-9 to TRBJ1-5, with 7 bases aligning to TRBD1. The V gene end was trimmed by 4 bases and the J gene end by 3 bases; junction bases not matched to a gene: 3. The germline CDR1 and CDR2 sequences are SEHNR and FQNEAQ (reference sequence). This CDR3 has 14 amino acids.

In its sample, this clonotype was seen many times. The chain combines TRBV20-1 with TRBJ2-7; 11 bases match TRBD2. CDR1 is DFQATT, CDR2 SNEGSKA, per germline (reference sequence). This CDR3 is built from 14 residues. The V segment lost 7 bases and the J segment 3 bases; nucleotides outside the gene matches: 8. The CDR3 spells CSVRGTSGSYEQYF. The DNA for the CDR3 is TGCAGTGTCAGAGGTACTAGCGGGAGCTACGAGCAGTACTTC.

In its sample, this clonotype was seen many times. The genes are TRBV6-6 and TRBJ2-7; 10 nucleotides agree with TRBD2. Germline CDR1 is MNHNY and CDR2 is SVGAGI (reference sequence). V lost 0 bases and J lost 6; bases outside the gene matches: 5. CDR3 length: 15 residues. CDR3 residues: CASSYSASGSGEQYF. For the CDR3, the DNA is TGTGCCAGCAGTTACTCGGCTAGCGGGAGTGGCGAGCAGTACTTC.

This clonotype showed up just a few times. The rearrangement joins TRBV9 to TRBJ2-1; no definite D call. V was clipped by 4 bases and J by 3 bases, with 20 bases between them. Germline-derived CDR1 and CDR2 are SGDLS and YYNGEE. This CDR3 comprises 17 residues. CDR3 sequence: CASSLRHPQIGYNEQFF. CDR3 bases: TGTGCCAGCAGCTTAAGACACCCGCAGATCGGCTACAATGAGCAGTTCTTC. Looking up the rest from reference TRBV9 and TRBJ2-1 gives the full variable domain: DSGVTQTPKHLITATGQRVTLRCSPRSGDLSVYWYQQSLDQGLQFLIQYYNGEERAKGNILERFSAQQFPDLHSELNLSSLELGDSALYFCASSLRHPQIGYNEQFFGPGTRLTVL.

This chain joins TRBV6-1 and TRBJ1-1; 9 positions agree with TRBD1. CDR3 length: 15 amino acids. J lost 5 bases, V lost 5 bases, and 9 bases had no gene match. CDR1 and CDR2 from the germline V gene are MNHNS and SASEGT. The CDR3 is CASSKTGTGLTEAFF. The CDR3 DNA follows: TGTGCCAGCAGTAAGACCGGGACAGGGCTGACTGAAGCTTTCTTT.

The chain is built from TRBV13 and TRBJ2-7; 11 positions match TRBD2. The CDR3 covers 14 residues. Germline V lookup: CDR1 PRHDT, CDR2 FYEKMQ (reference sequence). J lost 5 bases, V lost 8 bases, and 8 bases had no gene match. This CDR3 is CASGKTSGNDEQYF. The DNA of the CDR3 is TGTGCCAGCGGAAAGACTAGCGGGAACGACGAGCAGTACTTC.

This clonotype appeared many times. This sequence joins TRBV7-9 and TRBJ2-1; D is unclear. The CDR3 sequence is 16 residues long. Trimming removed 4 bases from V and 10 bases from J, with 23 bases in between. The V gene's germline CDR1 is SEHNR and CDR2 FQNEAQ (reference sequence). CDR3 DNA sequence: TGTGCCAGCAGCTCCCCCGAATATGACGGAGTTATGGAGCAGTTCTTC. Its translation: CASSSPEYDGVMEQFF.

This clonotype has a count of ten or more. This CDR3 is CASSQANTEAFF. CDR3 nucleotide sequence: TGTGCCAGCAGCCAAGCGAACACTGAAGCTTTCTTT. The V call is TRBV28, the J call TRBJ1-1; D uncertain. This CDR3 has 12 residues. Germline values: CDR1 MDHEN, CDR2 SYDVKM. Trimming took 6 bases from V and 1 from J, leaving 6 bases between them.

This rearrangement joins TRBV6-5 to TRBJ2-2; possibly TRBD1 for D (6 bases). The CDR3 consists of 17 residues. CDR1 is MNHEY and CDR2 is SVGAGI in the germline V gene. V lost 0 bases, J lost 0 bases, and 11 bases lay in between. In DNA, the CDR3 is TGTGCCAGCAGTTACTCGCCAGGGGACGCGAACACCGGGGAGCTGTTTTTT. This gives the protein CASSYSPGDANTGELFF.

This clonotype was counted at least ten times. The chain uses TRBV12-3 or TRBV12-4 and TRBJ1-1; D possibly corresponds to TRBD1 (6 bases). Trimming left V 6 bases short and J 0 bases short, with 8 bases between. The CDR3 is made up of 13 amino acids. CDR3 in DNA: TGTGCCAGCAGAACAGGGATGAACACTGAAGCTTTCTTT. Encoded protein: CASRTGMNTEAFF.

This clonotype was recorded only once. V and J are TRBV20-1 and TRBJ2-7; perhaps TRBD1 as D (5 bases). CDR3 length: 13 residues. Germline CDR1 and CDR2: DFQATT and SNEGSKA (reference sequence). Deletions cut 3 bases from V and 4 bases from J, with 13 bases between. The CDR3: CSARAGWGYEQYF. The DNA for the CDR3 is TGCAGTGCTAGGGCAGGGTGGGGATACGAGCAGTACTTC.

This clonotype has more than one count but fewer than ten. The V gene is TRBV5-1, the J gene TRBJ2-1; D is uncertain. Between the trimmed V and J ends, which lost 0 bases and 0 bases, there was a span of 13 bases. This CDR3 has 17 residues. The germline CDR1 and CDR2 sequences are SGHRS and YFSETQ. CDR3 region: CASSLGLPNLSYNEQFF. Here the CDR3 DNA reads TGCGCCAGCAGCTTGGGACTTCCGAACCTCTCCTACAATGAGCAGTTCTTC.

This clonotype was counted many times. This chain connects TRBV2 to TRBJ2-7; maybe TRBD2 (5 bases). Trimming cost V 6 bases and J 2 bases, with 14 bases left between them. Germline loops: CDR1 SNHLY, CDR2 FYNNEI. This CDR3 spans 14 amino acids. The CDR3 here is CASRAPAEAYEQYF. CDR3 DNA: TGTGCCAGCAGGGCCCCAGCGGAAGCCTACGAGCAGTACTTC. Looking up the rest from reference TRBV2 and TRBJ2-7 gives the full variable domain: EPEVTQTPSHQVTQMGQEVILRCVPISNHLYFYWYRQILGQKVEFLVSFYNNEISEKSEIFDDQFSVERPDGSNFTLKIRSTKLEDSAMYFCASRAPAEAYEQYFGPGTRLTVT.

This clonotype was seen a few times. The J gene is TRBJ1-2, the V gene TRBV4-2; D gene unclear. The CDR3 contains 15 residues. The germline V and J ends were trimmed by 0 bases and 0 bases, with 8 bases remaining between them. Germline CDR1 reads LGHNA; CDR2 reads YNFKEQ. CDR3 nucleotide sequence: TGTGCCAGCAGCCAAGAGACGGTATCTAACTATGGCTACACCTTC. Translation: CASSQETVSNYGYTF.

This clonotype has a count of ten or more. The chain carries TRBV2 and TRBJ2-1; TRBD2 matches at 9 bases. Germline values: CDR1 SNHLY, CDR2 FYNNEI. This CDR3 is 14 amino acids long. J gave up 7 bases and V 7 bases, and 8 bases lay outside the gene matches. CDR3 in amino acids: CASIVAGVGNEQFF. DNA of the CDR3: TGTGCCAGCATCGTAGCGGGAGTTGGTAATGAGCAGTTCTTC.

V usage is TRBV28 and J usage is TRBJ1-2, with D unclear. The CDR3 totals 15 residues. V dropped 5 bases and J dropped 0 bases, with 13 bases sitting between them. Germline V gives CDR1 MDHEN, CDR2 SYDVKM. CDR3 nucleotides: TGTGCCAGCAGTCCTACACCATTAGCTAACTATGGCTACACCTTC. This codes for CASSPTPLANYGYTF.

With regard to this clonotype: A much larger clonotype is one base distant, so this may be a read error. The rearrangement joins TRBV3-1 to TRBJ1-2; D gene unclear. The V and J ends lost 2 bases and 3 bases respectively, with 4 bases between them. The V gene's germline CDR1 is LGHDT and CDR2 YNNKEL (reference sequence). The CDR3 is 12 residues long. The CDR3 DNA reads as TGTGCCAGCAGCCAAACCCACTATGGCTACACCTTC. Its translation is CASSQTHYGYTF.

This clonotype was recorded at least ten times. The chain is built from TRBV30 and TRBJ1-1; no reliable D call. Trimming removed 3 bases at V and 0 bases at J, with 8 bases between. The CDR3 is made up of 13 amino acids. Looked up from germline, CDR1 is GTSNPN and CDR2 is SVGIG (reference sequence). CDR3 protein: CAWRSLMNTEAFF. Here the CDR3 DNA reads TGTGCCTGGAGAAGCTTGATGAACACTGAAGCTTTCTTT.